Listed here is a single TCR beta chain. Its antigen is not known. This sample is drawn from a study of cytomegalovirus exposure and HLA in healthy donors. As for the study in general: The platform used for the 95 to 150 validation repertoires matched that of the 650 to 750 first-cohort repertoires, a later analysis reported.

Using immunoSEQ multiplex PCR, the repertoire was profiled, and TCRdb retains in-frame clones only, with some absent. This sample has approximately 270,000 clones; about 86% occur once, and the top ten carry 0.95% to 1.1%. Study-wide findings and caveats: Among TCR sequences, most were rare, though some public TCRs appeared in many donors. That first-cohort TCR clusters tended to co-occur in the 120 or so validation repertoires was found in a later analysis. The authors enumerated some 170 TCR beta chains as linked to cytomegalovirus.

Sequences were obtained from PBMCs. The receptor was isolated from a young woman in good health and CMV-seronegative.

The CDR3 nucleotides are TGTGCCAGCGGCACGAAAGAGACCCAGTACTTC. Translating gives CASGTKETQYF. The chain uses TRBV2 and TRBJ2-5, with unresolved D. The germline CDR1 and CDR2 sequences are SNHLY and FYNNEI. Between the trimmed V and J ends, which lost 8 bases and 3 bases, there was a span of 7 bases. This CDR3 has 11 amino acids. Based on the CDR3 plus reference TRBV2 and TRBJ2-5, the full variable domain is EPEVTQTPSHQVTQMGQEVILRCVPISNHLYFYWYRQILGQKVEFLVSFYNNEISEKSEIFDDQFSVERPDGSNFTLKIRSTKLEDSAMYFCASGTKETQYFGPGTRLLVL.